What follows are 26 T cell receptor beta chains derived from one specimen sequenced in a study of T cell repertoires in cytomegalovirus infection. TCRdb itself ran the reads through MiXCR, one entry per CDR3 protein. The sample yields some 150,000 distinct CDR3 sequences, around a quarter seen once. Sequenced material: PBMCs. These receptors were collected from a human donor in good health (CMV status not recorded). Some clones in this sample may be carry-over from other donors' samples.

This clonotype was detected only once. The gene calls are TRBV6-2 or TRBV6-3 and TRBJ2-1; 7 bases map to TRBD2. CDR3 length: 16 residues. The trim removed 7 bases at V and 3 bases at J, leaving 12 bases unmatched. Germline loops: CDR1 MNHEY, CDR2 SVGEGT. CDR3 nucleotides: TGTGCCAGCAAATGGGGCGGGAGCCTTAACTACAATGAGCAGTTCTTC. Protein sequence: CASKWGGSLNYNEQFF.

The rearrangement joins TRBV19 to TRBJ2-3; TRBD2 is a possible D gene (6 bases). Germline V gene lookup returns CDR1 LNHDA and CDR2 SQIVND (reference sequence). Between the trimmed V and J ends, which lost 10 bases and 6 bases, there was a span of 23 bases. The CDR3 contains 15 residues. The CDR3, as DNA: TGTGCCACAAGACCTCGGGCCTCTCTAGCGGATACGCAGTATTTT. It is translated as CATRPRASLADTQYF.

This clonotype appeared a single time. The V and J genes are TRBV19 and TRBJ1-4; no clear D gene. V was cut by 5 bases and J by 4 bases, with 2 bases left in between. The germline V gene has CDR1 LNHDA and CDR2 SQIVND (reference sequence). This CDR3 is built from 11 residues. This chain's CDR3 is CASSHNEKLFF. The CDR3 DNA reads TGTGCCAGTAGTCATAATGAAAAACTGTTTTTT.

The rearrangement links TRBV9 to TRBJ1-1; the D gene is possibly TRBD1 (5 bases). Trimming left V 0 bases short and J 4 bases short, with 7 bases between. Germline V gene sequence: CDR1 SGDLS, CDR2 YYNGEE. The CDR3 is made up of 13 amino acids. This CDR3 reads CASSVARGTEAFF. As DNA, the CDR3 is TGTGCCAGCAGCGTAGCGAGGGGCACTGAAGCTTTCTTT.

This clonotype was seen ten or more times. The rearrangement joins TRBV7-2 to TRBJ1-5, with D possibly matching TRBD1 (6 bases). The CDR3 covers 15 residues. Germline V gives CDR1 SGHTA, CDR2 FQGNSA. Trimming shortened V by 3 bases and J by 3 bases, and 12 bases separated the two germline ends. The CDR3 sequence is CASSLTRDNNQPQHF. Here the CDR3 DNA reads TGTGCCAGCAGCTTGACCCGGGACAACAATCAGCCCCAGCATTTT.

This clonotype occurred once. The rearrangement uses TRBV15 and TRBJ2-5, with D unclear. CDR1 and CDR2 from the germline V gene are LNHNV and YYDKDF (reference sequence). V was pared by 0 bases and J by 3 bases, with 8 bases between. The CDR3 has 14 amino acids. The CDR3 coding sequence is TGTGCCACCAGCAGAGATCTGTCGAAAGAGACCCAGTACTTC. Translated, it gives CATSRDLSKETQYF.

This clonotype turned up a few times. The CDR3 region has the DNA TGTGCCAGCAGCTTAGATGGGCCGAATCAGCCCCAGCATTTT. Translation: CASSLDGPNQPQHF. This chain uses TRBV7-2 with TRBJ1-5; D is unresolved. This CDR3 has 14 residues. Looked up from germline, CDR1 is SGHTA and CDR2 is FQGNSA. The V end lost 1 base, the J end lost 4 bases, and 8 bases lay between the germline ends.

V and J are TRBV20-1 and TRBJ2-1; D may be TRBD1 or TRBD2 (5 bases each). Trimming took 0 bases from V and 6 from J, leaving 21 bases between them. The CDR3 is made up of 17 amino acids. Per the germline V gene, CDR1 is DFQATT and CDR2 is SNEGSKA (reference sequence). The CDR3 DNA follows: TGCAGTGCTAGAGATTGGGGGAGAGCCCGAGGGACCAATGAGCAGTTCTTC. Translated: CSARDWGRARGTNEQFF.

CDR3 bases: TGTGCCAGCAGGGGCGGGGGAAGCTCCTACGAGCAGTACTTC. This translates into CASRGGGSSYEQYF. This chain uses TRBV6-2 or TRBV6-3 with TRBJ2-7, with 7 nucleotides matching TRBD2. The CDR3 is made up of 14 amino acids. Per the germline V gene, CDR1 is MNHEY and CDR2 is SVGEGT. V dropped 6 bases and J dropped 0; count of bases not matched to a gene: 5.

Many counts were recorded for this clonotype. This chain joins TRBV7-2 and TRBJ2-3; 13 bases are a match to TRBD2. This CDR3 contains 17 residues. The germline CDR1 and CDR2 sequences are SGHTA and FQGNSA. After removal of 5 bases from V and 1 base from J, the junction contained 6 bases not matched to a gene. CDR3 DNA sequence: TGTGCCAGCAGCCTCAGACTAGCGGGGGGTGGCACAGATACGCAGTATTTT. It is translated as CASSLRLAGGGTDTQYF.

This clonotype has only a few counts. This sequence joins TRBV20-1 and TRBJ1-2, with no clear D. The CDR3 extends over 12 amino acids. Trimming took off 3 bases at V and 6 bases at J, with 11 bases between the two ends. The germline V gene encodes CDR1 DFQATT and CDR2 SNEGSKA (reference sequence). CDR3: CSASAEVHGYTF. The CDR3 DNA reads TGCAGTGCTAGTGCGGAGGTTCATGGCTACACCTTC.

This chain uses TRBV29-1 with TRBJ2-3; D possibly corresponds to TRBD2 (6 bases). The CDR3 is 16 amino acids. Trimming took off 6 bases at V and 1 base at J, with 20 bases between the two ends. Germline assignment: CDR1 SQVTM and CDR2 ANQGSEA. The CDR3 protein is CSVPRGGFRGTDTQYF. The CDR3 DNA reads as TGCAGCGTCCCTCGGGGAGGATTTAGAGGCACAGATACGCAGTATTTT.

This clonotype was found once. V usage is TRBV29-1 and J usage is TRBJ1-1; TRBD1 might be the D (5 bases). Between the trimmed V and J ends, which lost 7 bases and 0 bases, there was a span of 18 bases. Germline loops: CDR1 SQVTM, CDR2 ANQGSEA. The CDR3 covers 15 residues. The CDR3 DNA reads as TGCAGCGGCTTCTTGATTGGGGCTTTGAACACTGAAGCTTTCTTT. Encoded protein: CSGFLIGALNTEAFF.

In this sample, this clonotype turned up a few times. The chain's CDR3 is CASSLEPSEQYF. The CDR3 DNA sequence: TGTGCCAGCAGCTTAGAGCCATCCGAGCAGTACTTC. The rearrangement uses TRBV5-6 and TRBJ2-7; no reliable D call. V lost 2 bases and J 6 bases, leaving 9 bases between the germline ends. This CDR3 has 12 residues. Germline values: CDR1 SGHDT, CDR2 YYEEEE.

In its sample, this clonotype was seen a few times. CDR3 sequence reads: CASSQEWQEGWGYNEQFF. Written as DNA, the CDR3 is TGCGCCAGCAGTCAAGAGTGGCAGGAGGGATGGGGATACAATGAGCAGTTCTTC. This chain links TRBV23-1 with TRBJ2-1; D might be TRBD2 (6 bases). TRBV23-1 belongs to the ORF category, with a function that is uncertain. This CDR3 spans 18 amino acids. Trimming removed 2 bases at V and 4 bases at J, with 21 bases between.

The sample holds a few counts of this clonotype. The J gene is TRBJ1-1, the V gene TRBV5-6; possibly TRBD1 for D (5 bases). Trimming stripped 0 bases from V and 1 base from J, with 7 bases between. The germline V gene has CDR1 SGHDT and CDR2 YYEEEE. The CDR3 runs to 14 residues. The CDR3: CASSLGTQNTEAFF. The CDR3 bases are TGTGCCAGCAGCTTGGGGACACAGAACACTGAAGCTTTCTTT.

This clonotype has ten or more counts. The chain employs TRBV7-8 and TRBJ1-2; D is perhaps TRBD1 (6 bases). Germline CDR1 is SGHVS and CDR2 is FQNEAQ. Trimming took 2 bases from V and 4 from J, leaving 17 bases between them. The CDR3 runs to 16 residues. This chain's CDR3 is CASSLRSPGQGYGYTF. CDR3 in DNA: TGTGCCAGCAGCTTAAGGTCGCCGGGACAAGGCTATGGCTACACCTTC.

The CDR3 nucleotides are TGTGCCAGCACCCTTTCCGGGACCTTAGATGAGCAGTTCTTC. Translating it yields CASTLSGTLDEQFF. The chain carries TRBV12-3 or TRBV12-4 and TRBJ2-1, with D perhaps given as TRBD1 or TRBD2 (5 bases each). Trimming removed 7 bases from V and 8 bases from J, with 18 bases in between. The CDR3 totals 14 residues.

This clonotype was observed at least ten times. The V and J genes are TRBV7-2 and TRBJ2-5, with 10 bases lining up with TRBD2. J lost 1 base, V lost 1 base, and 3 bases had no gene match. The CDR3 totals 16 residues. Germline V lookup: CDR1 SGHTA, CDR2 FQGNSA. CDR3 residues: CASSLVGTSAQETQYF. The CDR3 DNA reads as TGTGCCAGCAGCTTAGTGGGGACTAGCGCCCAAGAGACCCAGTACTTC.

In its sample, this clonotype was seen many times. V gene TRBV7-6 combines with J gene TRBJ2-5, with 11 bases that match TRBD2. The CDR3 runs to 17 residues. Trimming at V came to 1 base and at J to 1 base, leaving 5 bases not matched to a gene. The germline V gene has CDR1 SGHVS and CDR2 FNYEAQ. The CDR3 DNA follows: TGTGCCAGCAGCTTAGGGGTTAGCGGGAGGGCCCAAGAGACCCAGTACTTC. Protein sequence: CASSLGVSGRAQETQYF.

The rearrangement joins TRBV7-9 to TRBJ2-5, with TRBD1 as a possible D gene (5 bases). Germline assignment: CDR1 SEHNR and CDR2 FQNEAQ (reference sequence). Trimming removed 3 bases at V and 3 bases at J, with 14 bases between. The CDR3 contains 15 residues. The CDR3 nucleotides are TGTGCCAGCAGCTTCGGGCAGGACATTAAAGAGACCCAGTACTTC. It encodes CASSFGQDIKETQYF.

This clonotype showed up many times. Here the CDR3 reads CASIPDRAETYNEQFF. CDR3 DNA: TGTGCCAGCATCCCGGATAGGGCTGAGACCTACAATGAGCAGTTCTTC. The genes are TRBV7-8 and TRBJ2-1; D is uncertain. The V and J ends lost 7 bases and 2 bases respectively, with 18 bases between them. The CDR3 consists of 16 residues. Germline CDR1 is SGHVS and CDR2 is FQNEAQ. Variable domain in full (rest from reference TRBV7-8 and TRBJ2-1): GAGVSQSPRYKVAKRGQDVALRCDPISGHVSLFWYQQALGQGPEFLTYFQNEAQLDKSGLPSDRFFAERPEGSVSTLKIQRTQQEDSAVYLCASIPDRAETYNEQFFGPGTRLTVL.

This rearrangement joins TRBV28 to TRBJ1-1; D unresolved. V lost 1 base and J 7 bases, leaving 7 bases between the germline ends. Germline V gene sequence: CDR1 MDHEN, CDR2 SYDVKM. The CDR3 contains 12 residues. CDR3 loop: CASSLSTDEAFF. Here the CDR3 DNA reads TGTGCCAGCAGTTTATCAACTGATGAAGCTTTCTTT. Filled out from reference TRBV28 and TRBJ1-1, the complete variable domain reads DVKVTQSSRYLVKRTGEKVFLECVQDMDHENMFWYRQDPGLGLRLIYFSYDVKMKEKGDIPEGYSVSREKKERFSLILESASTNQTSMYLCASSLSTDEAFFGQGTRLTVV.

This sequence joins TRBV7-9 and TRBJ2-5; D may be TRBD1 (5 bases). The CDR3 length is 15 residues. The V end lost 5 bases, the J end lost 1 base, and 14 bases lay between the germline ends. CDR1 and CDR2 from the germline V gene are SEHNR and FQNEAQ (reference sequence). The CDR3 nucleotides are TGTGCCAGCAGCCCGCCTTTAGGGGCCCAAGAGACCCAGTACTTC. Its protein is CASSPPLGAQETQYF.

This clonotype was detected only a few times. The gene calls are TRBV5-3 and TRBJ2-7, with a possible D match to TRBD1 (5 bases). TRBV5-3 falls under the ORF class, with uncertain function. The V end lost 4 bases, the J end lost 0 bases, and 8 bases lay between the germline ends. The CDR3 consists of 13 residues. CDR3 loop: CARSLDNSYEQYF. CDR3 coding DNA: TGTGCCAGAAGCCTGGACAACTCCTACGAGCAGTACTTC.

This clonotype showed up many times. CDR3 sequence (DNA): TGTGCCAGCAGCTCACAGCTCTCCTACGAGCAGTACTTC. It is translated as CASSSQLSYEQYF. V usage is TRBV7-9 and J usage is TRBJ2-7; D not resolved. V was pared by 4 bases and J by 0 bases, with 7 bases between. CDR1 and CDR2 (germline): SEHNR, FQNEAQ (reference sequence). The length of the CDR3 is 13 residues. The full variable domain, completed using reference TRBV7-9 and TRBJ2-7, is DTGVSQNPRHKITKRGQNVTFRCDPISEHNRLYWYRQTLGQGPEFLTYFQNEAQLEKSRLLSDRFSAERPKGSFSTLEIQRTEQGDSAMYLCASSSQLSYEQYFGPGTRLTVT.